This T cell receptor beta chain was identified in a study of T cells in localized non-small cell lung cancer. Method: immunoSEQ multiplex PCR; TCRdb's copy keeps in-frame clones and lacks some. This sample has 65,000 to 95,000 clones; 80% occur once, and the top ten carry about 19%. V was cut by 2 bases and J by 6 bases, with 12 bases left in between. The CDR3 is made up of 14 amino acids. In germline, CDR1 is SGDLS, CDR2 YYNGEE. The sequence derives from a man aged 35-75 years with stage II squamous cell lung carcinoma. Sequencing was performed on PBMCs, taken before any cancer treatment. J is TRBJ1-5 and V is TRBV9; the D is unclear. The CDR3 sequence is CASSVVGEGQPQHF. The CDR3 nucleotides read TGTGCCAGCAGCGTCGTGGGAGAGGGTCAGCCCCAGCATTTT.